This TCR beta chain derives from a study of early T cells in non-severe SARS-CoV-2 infection. Study at large: The sequenced material was bulk RNA from unsorted whole blood, and its chains were unpaired.

About this clonotype itself: Its antigen is not known. A single base separates this from a much larger clone, so it may be a read error. The conserved closing phenylalanine or tryptophan is absent in this CDR3, likely reflecting a read error.

General study results and limits: VDJdb matching skewed toward anti-spike CD8 responses, missing private and CD4 specificities.

Trimming cost V 7 bases and J 4 bases, with 13 bases left between them. The CDR3 is 13 amino acids. Germline V gives CDR1 MDHEN, CDR2 SYDVKM. Molecules of cDNA were individually given unique molecular identifiers that were attached to them. In TCRdb, the 5' RACE reads were re-called with MiXCR into one record per CDR3 protein. The table shows about 18,000 distinct CDR3 sequences, with around 5.9% occurring only once. Sequencing input: whole blood. This clonotype was obtained from an adult who was a healthcare worker with PCR-confirmed SARS-CoV-2 infection or an uninfected control (not recorded which). The chain employs TRBV28 and TRBJ1-1; weak D call: TRBD1 (5 bases). DNA of the CDR3: TGTGCCAGCAACATGGGGGGTGGCACTGAAGCTTTCTCT. It yields the protein CASNMGGGTEAFS.